The rows below give T cell receptor beta chains drawn from one sample of a study of coeliac disease. The protocol was immunoSEQ multiplex PCR, while the TCRdb copy is restricted to in-frame clones and leaves out a portion. The repertoire includes just under 800 clones, 64% of them detected once, and 40% to 55% sits in the top ten. Source material: intraepithelial lymphocytes from the gut. The receptors here all came from an elderly man without celiac disease. CDR3s include the opening cysteine and the closing phenylalanine or tryptophan. The order of the fields is J gene, clone size, D gene, V gene, CDR3 protein, CDR3 DNA. The D gene is left open where the match is weak. Expanded clones get a size class; other rows say once, few or many, or leave the size out.

J: TRBJ1-2; size: large; D: NA; V: TRBV19; CDR3: CASSILPGYRGYTF; DNA: TGTGCCAGTAGTATTCTACCGGGGTATCGTGGCTACACCTTC
J: TRBJ1-1; size: once; D: NA; V: TRBV5-1; CDR3: CASSSGANTEAFF; DNA: TGCGCCAGCTCTTCAGGGGCGAACACTGAAGCTTTCTTT
J: TRBJ2-3; size: NA; D: TRBD2; V: TRBV4-1; CDR3: CASSQDGTSGSTDTQYF; DNA: TGCGCCAGCAGCCAAGATGGGACTAGCGGGTCCACAGATACGCAGTATTTT
J: TRBJ2-1; size: NA; D: TRBD1; V: TRBV19; CDR3: CASSPDRAVQANEQFF; DNA: TGTGCCAGTAGCCCCGACAGGGCCGTACAAGCCAATGAGCAGTTCTTC
J: TRBJ2-3; size: NA; D: TRBD2; V: TRBV5-6; CDR3: CASSRGLAGGTDTQYF; DNA: TGTGCCAGCAGCAGAGGACTAGCGGGAGGCACAGATACGCAGTATTTT
J: TRBJ2-1; size: few; D: TRBD1; V: TRBV28; CDR3: CASTQTGTEIYNEQFF; DNA: TGTGCCAGCACCCAAACAGGGACAGAGATCTACAATGAGCAGTTCTTC
J: TRBJ1-2; size: large; D: TRBD1; V: TRBV10-3; CDR3: CATGQGLHGYTF; DNA: TGTGCCACAGGACAGGGGTTACATGGCTACACCTTC
J: TRBJ1-2; size: NA; D: NA; V: TRBV4-3; CDR3: CASSKDIGRRKIYGYTF; DNA: TGCGCCAGCAGCAAGGACATAGGACGTCGAAAGATCTATGGCTACACCTTC
J: TRBJ2-1; size: NA; D: TRBD2; V: TRBV7-2; CDR3: CASRTPGLVFNEQFF; DNA: TGTGCCAGCAGAACACCGGGACTAGTATTCAATGAGCAGTTCTTC
J: TRBJ2-5; size: few; D: TRBD1; V: TRBV7-9; CDR3: CASSKLGQGEGETQYF; DNA: TGTGCCAGCAGCAAGCTCGGACAGGGGGAAGGGGAGACCCAGTACTTC
J: TRBJ2-3; size: NA; D: NA; V: TRBV11-2; CDR3: CASSLRDTQYF; DNA: TGTGCCAGCAGCTTGAGAGATACGCAGTATTTT
J: TRBJ2-1; size: NA; D: TRBD2; V: TRBV11-3; CDR3: CASSLGLAVNNEQFF; DNA: TGTGCCAGCAGCTTAGGGCTAGCGGTAAACAATGAGCAGTTCTTC
J: TRBJ2-1; size: few; D: NA; V: TRBV11-3; CDR3: CASSLVGEISEQFF; DNA: TGTGCCAGCAGCTTAGTAGGGGAAATAAGTGAGCAGTTCTTC
J: TRBJ2-5; size: NA; D: TRBD1; V: TRBV29-1; CDR3: CSTRDHGTGQETQYF; DNA: TGCAGCACTAGAGACCACGGGACAGGCCAAGAGACCCAGTACTTC
J: TRBJ2-1; size: NA; D: TRBD1; V: TRBV7-2; CDR3: CASSRGTGSGNEQFF; DNA: TGTGCCAGCAGCCGAGGGACAGGGAGTGGCAATGAGCAGTTCTTC
J: TRBJ1-1; size: NA; D: TRBD1; V: TRBV11-1; CDR3: CASSQDRGKTEAFF; DNA: TGTGCCAGCAGCCAGGACAGGGGGAAGACTGAAGCTTTCTTT
J: TRBJ2-1; size: once; D: NA; V: TRBV7-9; CDR3: CASSSSPSSYEQFF; DNA: TGTGCCAGCAGCTCTAGCCCCTCGTCCTATGAGCAGTTCTTC
J: TRBJ2-6; size: NA; D: NA; V: TRBV21-1; CDR3: CASSSRSYNKSRANVLTF; DNA: TGTGCCAGCAGTTCGCGTAGCTACAACAAAAGTCGGGCCAACGTCCTGACTTTC
J: TRBJ1-2; size: NA; D: TRBD1; V: TRBV30; CDR3: CAWNTGTGANYGYTF; DNA: TGTGCCTGGAACACAGGGACAGGGGCGAACTATGGCTACACCTTC
J: TRBJ1-3; size: NA; D: NA; V: TRBV19; CDR3: CASSIDIPSGNTIYF; DNA: TGTGCCAGTAGTATCGACATCCCCTCTGGAAACACCATATATTTT
J: TRBJ2-5; size: large; D: TRBD2; V: TRBV6-5; CDR3: CASSPFLAGQETQYF; DNA: TGTGCCAGCAGCCCTTTCTTAGCGGGACAAGAGACCCAGTACTTC
J: TRBJ2-7; size: large; D: TRBD2; V: TRBV7-9; CDR3: CASSDSGSHEQYF; DNA: TGTGCCAGCAGCGATAGCGGGAGCCACGAGCAGTACTTC
J: TRBJ2-7; size: NA; D: TRBD1; V: TRBV10-3; CDR3: CAYGQGFNEQYF; DNA: TGTGCCTATGGACAGGGCTTCAACGAGCAGTACTTC
J: TRBJ1-1; size: NA; D: NA; V: TRBV5-6; CDR3: CASSYKRQAVEAFF; DNA: TGTGCCAGCAGCTATAAACGACAGGCCGTAGAAGCTTTCTTT
J: TRBJ2-7; size: few; D: TRBD2; V: TRBV5-4; CDR3: CASSSSGSSLEEQYF; DNA: TGTGCCAGCAGCTCTAGCGGGAGCAGTCTCGAAGAGCAGTACTTC
J: TRBJ2-4; size: NA; D: NA; V: TRBV5-1; CDR3: CASSPAQGTDIQYF; DNA: TGCGCCAGCAGCCCGGCCCAGGGGACGGACATTCAGTACTTC
J: TRBJ2-1; size: NA; D: TRBD2; V: TRBV11-2; CDR3: CASRTSGIGEQFF; DNA: TGTGCCAGCAGGACTAGCGGGATAGGTGAGCAGTTCTTC
J: TRBJ1-2; size: NA; D: NA; V: TRBV1; CDR3: CTSRSLGLRKTYGYTF; DNA: TGCACCAGCAGGAGCCTAGGTTTGCGAAAGACCTATGGCTACACCTTC
J: TRBJ2-3; size: once; D: TRBD2; V: TRBV30; CDR3: CAWSPPTSGGDTQYF; DNA: TGTGCCTGGAGTCCGCCGACTAGCGGGGGAGATACGCAGTATTTT
J: TRBJ1-2; size: few; D: TRBD1; V: TRBV6-5; CDR3: CASRAGGGGYTF; DNA: TGTGCCAGCCGTGCAGGGGGCGGTGGCTACACCTTC
J: TRBJ1-5; size: once; D: NA; V: TRBV7-9; CDR3: CASSFSDQPQHF; DNA: TGTGCCAGCAGCTTTAGTGATCAGCCCCAGCATTTT
J: TRBJ2-7; size: large; D: NA; V: TRBV25-1; CDR3: CASSEGGSRYEQYF; DNA: TGTGCCAGCAGTGAAGGAGGGTCCCGCTACGAGCAGTACTTC
J: TRBJ2-1; size: NA; D: NA; V: TRBV5-1; CDR3: CASSAREKSYNEQFF; DNA: TGCGCCAGCAGTGCCCGGGAGAAGTCCTACAATGAGCAGTTCTTC
J: TRBJ1-2; size: NA; D: NA; V: TRBV6-1; CDR3: CASSEQGDYGYTF; DNA: TGTGCCAGCAGTGAACAGGGTGACTATGGCTACACCTTC
J: TRBJ2-6; size: few; D: TRBD1; V: TRBV28; CDR3: CASTPRDRGATGANVLTF; DNA: TGTGCCAGCACCCCCCGCGACAGGGGAGCTACTGGGGCCAACGTCCTGACTTTC
J: TRBJ1-5; size: NA; D: NA; V: TRBV28; CDR3: CASESGGGNQPQHF; DNA: TGTGCCAGCGAAAGCGGGGGGGGCAATCAGCCCCAGCATTTT
J: TRBJ2-5; size: NA; D: TRBD2; V: TRBV2; CDR3: CASRPTSGPYQETQYF; DNA: TGTGCCAGCAGGCCTACTAGCGGGCCGTACCAAGAGACCCAGTACTTC
J: TRBJ2-3; size: few; D: TRBD2; V: TRBV2; CDR3: CASSFTSGSADTQYF; DNA: TGTGCCAGCAGTTTTACTAGCGGGAGCGCAGATACGCAGTATTTT
J: TRBJ2-3; size: NA; D: NA; V: TRBV2; CDR3: CASSLTGSSTDTQYF; DNA: TGTGCCAGCAGTCTGACTGGGTCTAGCACAGATACGCAGTATTTT
J: TRBJ2-2; size: NA; D: NA; V: TRBV4-1; CDR3: CASSQVNRVGGELFF; DNA: TGCGCCAGCAGCCAAGTGAACAGGGTAGGCGGGGAGCTGTTTTTT
J: TRBJ1-6; size: few; D: TRBD1; V: TRBV27; CDR3: CAAVPQGMRNSPLHF; DNA: TGTGCAGCAGTTCCACAGGGGATGAGGAATTCACCCCTCCACTTT
J: TRBJ1-4; size: NA; D: NA; V: TRBV28; CDR3: CASSLMGQGDEKLFF; DNA: TGTGCCAGCAGTTTAATGGGCCAGGGTGACGAAAAACTGTTTTTT
J: TRBJ1-3; size: NA; D: NA; V: TRBV18; CDR3: CASSPPRDSGNTIYF; DNA: TGTGCCAGCTCACCACCGAGGGACTCTGGAAACACCATATATTTT
J: TRBJ2-1; size: NA; D: TRBD2; V: TRBV12-5; CDR3: CASERYSGSAHNEQFF; DNA: TGTGCTAGTGAGAGATATAGCGGGAGCGCCCACAATGAGCAGTTCTTC
J: TRBJ2-5; size: NA; D: TRBD1; V: TRBV7-6; CDR3: CASSSIRDRGRETQYF; DNA: TGTGCCAGCAGTTCTATCCGGGACAGGGGGCGAGAGACCCAGTACTTC
J: TRBJ1-1; size: NA; D: TRBD1; V: TRBV19; CDR3: CASSWTGQAMNTEAFF; DNA: TGTGCCAGTAGCTGGACGGGACAGGCGATGAACACTGAAGCTTTCTTT
J: TRBJ2-7; size: NA; D: NA; V: TRBV29-1; CDR3: CSVGNDNLISYEQYF; DNA: TGCAGCGTTGGAAATGACAACTTGATCTCCTACGAGCAGTACTTC
J: TRBJ2-1; size: NA; D: NA; V: TRBV11-2; CDR3: CASSFQGAGRTIGQFF; DNA: TGTGCCAGCAGCTTTCAAGGTGCGGGGAGAACAATAGGGCAGTTCTTC
J: TRBJ2-7; size: NA; D: NA; V: TRBV2; CDR3: CASEAVGGEQYF; DNA: TGTGCCAGCGAAGCAGTAGGGGGCGAGCAGTACTTC
J: TRBJ2-7; size: NA; D: NA; V: TRBV10-1; CDR3: CASSDRGNEQYF; DNA: TGCGCCAGCAGTGACAGGGGAAACGAGCAGTACTTC
J: TRBJ2-4; size: few; D: TRBD2; V: TRBV2; CDR3: CASSERASGRDIQYF; DNA: TGTGCCAGCAGTGAAAGGGCTAGCGGGAGGGACATTCAGTACTTC
J: TRBJ2-3; size: once; D: NA; V: TRBV5-1; CDR3: CASSLGVKGDTQYF; DNA: TGCGCCAGCAGCTTAGGGGTAAAGGGAGATACGCAGTATTTT